These 24 T cell receptor beta chains originate from one sample sequenced in a study of blood T cell repertoires in COVID-19. TCRdb's copy holds only in-frame clones and misses some; the assay was immunoSEQ multiplex PCR. In the table there are roughly 39,000 clones, roughly nine tenths of which are singletons. Material: peripheral blood. These receptors came from a young man with active or convalescent COVID-19.

V is TRBV9 and J is TRBJ1-1; weak D call: TRBD1 (5 bases). The length of the CDR3 is 14 residues. The V end lost 3 bases, the J end lost 0 bases, and 9 bases lay between the germline ends. CDR1 is SGDLS, CDR2 YYNGEE, per germline. The CDR3 DNA reads TGTGCCAGCAGCGGCCGGGACTTGAACACTGAAGCTTTCTTT. Translation gives CASSGRDLNTEAFF.

This chain links TRBV11-3 with TRBJ1-1; 7 bases align to TRBD1. The CDR3 is 15 amino acids. Trimming removed 5 bases from V and 0 bases from J; junction bases left unmatched: 6. Germline CDR1 is SGHNT and CDR2 is YENEEA. The chain's CDR3 is CASSPRQGLNTEAFF. The CDR3 nucleotides read TGTGCCAGCAGCCCCCGACAGGGACTGAACACTGAAGCTTTCTTT.

This clone has just one count. The rearrangement links TRBV5-6 to TRBJ2-7; no firm D call. Germline V lookup: CDR1 SGHDT, CDR2 YYEEEE. V was pared by 2 bases and J by 3 bases, with 3 bases between. This CDR3 is built from 11 residues. DNA of the CDR3: TGTGCCAGCAGCTTTAACTACGAGCAGTACTTC. Protein: CASSFNYEQYF.

This clone came up a few times. The chain recombines TRBV14 with TRBJ1-2, with D perhaps TRBD1 (5 bases). The CDR3 has 13 residues. Germline CDR1 SGHDN, CDR2 FVKESK. The V gene lost 4 bases and the J gene lost 7 bases, with 13 bases spanning the gap. Here the CDR3 reads CASSPRGGSGYTF. In DNA form, the CDR3 reads TGTGCCAGCAGCCCAAGGGGAGGGAGTGGCTACACCTTC.

This chain connects TRBV6-5 to TRBJ2-1; 10 bases fit TRBD1. Germline V CDR1 and CDR2: MNHEY, SVGAGI. The CDR3 covers 13 residues. The trim removed 6 bases at V and 9 bases at J, leaving 5 bases unmatched. In nucleotides, the CDR3 is TGTGCCAGCAGAGGACAGGGGGTTGCTGAGCAGTTCTTC. Residues: CASRGQGVAEQFF.

The chain combines TRBV7-2 with TRBJ2-1, with 8 nucleotides matching TRBD2. The CDR3 contains 15 residues. Germline V gives CDR1 SGHTA, CDR2 FQGNSA. The V and J ends lost 5 bases and 2 bases, in that order; junction bases with no gene match: 5. This chain's CDR3 is CASSESGGAYNEQFF. DNA for the CDR3: TGTGCCAGCAGCGAGTCGGGGGGGGCCTACAATGAGCAGTTCTTC.

The count of this clone is one. This chain uses TRBV27 with TRBJ1-1, with D perhaps matching TRBD1 (6 bases). V lost 4 bases to trimming and J lost 3 bases, with 12 bases between them. The CDR3 length is 14 residues. Germline V lookup: CDR1 MNHEY, CDR2 SMNVEV (reference sequence). In nucleotides, the CDR3 is TGTGCCAGCAGTTCTGGACAGTACTACACTGAAGCTTTCTTT. Amino acid sequence: CASSSGQYYTEAFF.

The rearrangement links TRBV5-6 to TRBJ2-1, with 7 positions matching TRBD2. After removal of 2 bases from V and 12 bases from J, the junction contained 8 bases not matched to a gene. The CDR3 spans 13 residues. In germline, CDR1 is SGHDT, CDR2 YYEEEE. The CDR3 nucleotides are TGTGCCAGCAGCTTTTTCTCAACGGGAGGGCAGTTCTTC. As protein: CASSFFSTGGQFF.

The chain is built from TRBV2 and TRBJ2-3, with unresolved D. The germline gives CDR1 SNHLY, CDR2 FYNNEI. The CDR3 consists of 13 residues. V gave up 6 bases and J gave up 4 bases, with 11 bases separating them. CDR3 coding DNA: TGTGCCAGCAGCCCCTCCCCAGCAGATACGCAGTATTTT. Its translation is CASSPSPADTQYF.

The chain employs TRBV7-3 and TRBJ2-3; 13 bases agree with TRBD2. This CDR3 is 18 amino acids long. Trimming at V came to 0 bases and at J to 3 bases, leaving 6 bases not matched to a gene. Germline V lookup: CDR1 SGHTA, CDR2 FQGTGA. CDR3 loop: CASSLTPLGLAGTDTQYF. Here the CDR3 DNA reads TGTGCCAGCAGCTTAACCCCCCTGGGACTAGCGGGGACAGATACGCAGTATTTT. The whole variable domain, remainder taken from reference TRBV7-3 and TRBJ2-3, is GAGVSQTPSNKVTEKGKYVELRCDPISGHTALYWYRQSLGQGPEFLIYFQGTGAADDSGLPNDRFFAVRPEGSVSTLKIQRTERGDSAVYLCASSLTPLGLAGTDTQYFGPGTRLTVL.

The chain uses TRBV7-2 and TRBJ2-1, with TRBD2 matching 8 bases. CDR1 is SGHTA, CDR2 FQGNSA, per germline. This CDR3 has 15 amino acids. J was trimmed by 5 bases and V by 1 base; bases with no gene match: 4. The CDR3 is CASSLGGTSHNEQFF. The DNA of the CDR3 is TGTGCCAGCAGCTTAGGGGGGACTAGTCACAATGAGCAGTTCTTC.

The genes are TRBV4-2 and TRBJ2-1; 9 bases fit TRBD2. CDR3 length: 16 amino acids. The V gene end was trimmed by 5 bases and the J gene end by 5 bases; junction bases not matched to a gene: 10. Germline CDR1 reads LGHNA; CDR2 reads YNFKEQ. The CDR3 DNA is TGTGCCAGCAGCACCGCTAGCGGGGAGGCCCACAATGAGCAGTTCTTC. Translation gives CASSTASGEAHNEQFF.

V gene TRBV30 combines with J gene TRBJ1-1, with D possibly matching TRBD1 (6 bases). Germline values: CDR1 GTSNPN, CDR2 SVGIG (reference sequence). The CDR3 contains 14 residues. V was cut by 3 bases and J by 0 bases, with 11 bases left in between. The chain's CDR3 is CAWRQGTLNTEAFF. In DNA form, the CDR3 reads TGTGCCTGGAGACAGGGCACATTGAACACTGAAGCTTTCTTT.

V is TRBV19 and J is TRBJ1-1, with D unclear. This CDR3 region has 12 residues. V gave up 9 bases and J gave up 5 bases, with 13 bases separating them. Germline assignment: CDR1 LNHDA and CDR2 SQIVND (reference sequence). The CDR3 DNA sequence: TGTGCCAGCAAACGCGGGATAACTGAAGCTTTCTTT. This gives the protein CASKRGITEAFF.

This clone was picked up a small number of times. This chain connects TRBV4-1 to TRBJ2-2; possibly TRBD2 for D (5 bases). In germline, CDR1 is MGHRA, CDR2 YSYEKL. Trimming removed 1 base at V and 1 base at J, with 7 bases between. This CDR3 is built from 15 residues. CDR3 in DNA: TGCGCCAGCAGCCAAGCGGGGAGGAACACCGGGGAGCTGTTTTTT. This codes for CASSQAGRNTGELFF.

The chain couples TRBV24-1 to TRBJ1-2; 8 bases are shared with TRBD1. The length of the CDR3 is 15 residues. V shed 0 bases, J shed 6 bases, and the junction held 5 bases outside the gene matches. Germline CDR1 is KGHDR and CDR2 is SFDVKD. CDR3: CATSDLKQGVDGYTF. The CDR3 nucleotides read TGTGCCACCAGTGATTTGAAACAGGGGGTGGATGGCTACACCTTC.

The V gene is TRBV6-5, the J gene TRBJ2-2; D call uncertain. CDR1 is MNHEY and CDR2 is SVGAGI in the germline V gene. The germline V and J ends were trimmed by 0 bases and 3 bases, with 8 bases remaining between them. This CDR3 has 15 residues. CDR3 DNA sequence: TGTGCCAGCAGTTACTCGAATCGAGACACCGGGGAGCTGTTTTTT. Its protein is CASSYSNRDTGELFF.

The chain couples TRBV19 to TRBJ1-1, with D perhaps TRBD1 (5 bases). Germline CDR1 LNHDA, CDR2 SQIVND (reference sequence). Deletions cut 3 bases from V and 4 bases from J, with 15 bases between. There are 15 residues in the CDR3. The CDR3 DNA reads TGTGCCAGTAGTATTCTGGCGGGAGGGGTCACTGAAGCTTTCTTT. As protein: CASSILAGGVTEAFF.

The V and J genes are TRBV6-5 and TRBJ1-6; D might be TRBD1 (5 bases). With 0 bases removed from V and 5 bases from J, the gap between germline ends came to 8 bases. Germline V gene data show CDR1 as MNHEY and CDR2 as SVGAGI. The CDR3 spans 15 residues. The DNA for the CDR3 is TGTGCCAGCAGTTACTCGACAGCAAATAATTCACCCCTCCACTTT. Translation: CASSYSTANNSPLHF.

The chain joins TRBV6-5 to TRBJ2-7, with 9 bases matching TRBD1. The CDR3 covers 15 residues. Trimming removed 4 bases from V and 6 bases from J; junction bases left unmatched: 10. CDR1 is MNHEY and CDR2 is SVGAGI in the germline V gene. As DNA, the CDR3 is TGTGCCAGCAGTTCCGGGACAGGGCTTAGGGGCGAGCAGTACTTC. The encoded protein is CASSSGTGLRGEQYF.

The J gene is TRBJ2-4, the V gene TRBV6-5; tentative D call: TRBD2 (6 bases). The germline V gene encodes CDR1 MNHEY and CDR2 SVGAGI. This CDR3 is built from 14 residues. V was shortened by 3 bases and J by 6 bases, with 12 bases between the two germline ends. The CDR3 region is CASSYGGVGNIQYF. CDR3 sequence (DNA): TGTGCCAGCAGTTATGGCGGGGTAGGAAACATTCAGTACTTC.

V gene TRBV7-3 combines with J gene TRBJ2-7; 8 bases agree with TRBD2. Germline loops: CDR1 SGHTA, CDR2 FQGTGA. This CDR3 comprises 13 residues. The ends lost 5 bases at V and 7 bases at J; junction bases unmatched: 7. The CDR3 loop reads CASSQAGEREQYF. The CDR3 region has the DNA TGTGCCAGCAGCCAAGCGGGGGAAAGGGAGCAGTACTTC.

This chain links TRBV2 with TRBJ1-6; 11 nucleotides align to TRBD1. Per germline, CDR1 SNHLY and CDR2 FYNNEI. The CDR3 sequence is 14 residues long. V trimming: 6 bases; J trimming: 9 bases; junction bases outside the gene matches: 4. CDR3 DNA: TGTGCCAGCAGAGGGACAGGGGGAGGTTCACCCCTCCACTTT. It codes for CASRGTGGGSPLHF.

This chain uses TRBV6-2 or TRBV6-3 with TRBJ2-2; D is possibly TRBD2 (6 bases). The V end was cut by 6 bases, the J end by 1 base, with 15 bases between. The CDR3 length is 16 residues. Looked up from germline, CDR1 is MNHEY and CDR2 is SVGEGT. In DNA form, the CDR3 reads TGTGCCAGCAGCCCCCGCGGGGCGCGGAACACCGGGGAGCTGTTTTTT. This sequence encodes CASSPRGARNTGELFF.